This T cell receptor beta chain was captured in a study of sequential checkpoint blockade in melanoma (dated by TCRdb to the late 2010s). Regarding the research as a whole: Patients were assigned by 1:1 randomization to either first-line nivolumab followed by ipilimumab (arm A) or ipilimumab followed by nivolumab (arm B). Maintenance nivolumab was given following each of the two trial sequences. DNA from about a hundred pretreatment melanoma tumor samples underwent TCRbeta immunosequencing. For approximately 23 patients, matched tumor biopsies were taken both before treatment and at week 13, after single-agent nivolumab (arm A) or ipilimumab (arm B). Around 80% of the matched tumor biopsy pairs taken before and after treatment were from the same lesion. Study-level results and caveats: Within-arm analyses of tumor T-cell fraction were constrained by small sample sizes and reduced statistical power. Tumor T-cell fraction and clonality were correlated with PD-L1 staining and CD8+ T-cell counts, but not with mutational load. Validation of the response-prediction model combining TCR metrics and mutation burden is needed in larger, independent patient cohorts. Clinical benefit was about 30 times more likely to be achieved by patients whose tumor T-cell fraction and clonality increased by week 13. In the nivolumab-first arm (arm A), an association was found between pretreatment tumor TIL clonality and response (P = .04).

This clone has more than one count but fewer than ten. This clone's antigen is unknown. Within one base of it there is no much larger clone, and no base qualities were kept. The CDR3 spans 12 residues, from the cysteine through the phenylalanine. Only the CDR3 portion is preserved as DNA: 36 bases, with reading frame beginning at the first base. Looking up the germline V gene yields CDR1 KGHSH and CDR2 LQKENI. V loses 6 bases of germline sequence and J loses 6 bases, and the interval between the two ends is 9 bases. The immunoSEQ Assay was used to immunosequence TCRbeta CDR3 regions from genomic DNA. Prior to high-throughput sequencing, genomic DNA was amplified by bias-controlled multiplex PCR. The original methods were these. To quantify the absolute abundance of each unique TCRbeta CDR3 region, the sequences were collapsed and filtered. Clonality, defined as 1 minus Pielou's evenness, was calculated using only productive rearrangements. Tumor T-cell fraction was calculated by normalizing TCRbeta template counts to usable DNA, which was estimated from several housekeeping genes. A previously published method was used to identify clones with significantly greater frequencies in on-treatment samples than in baseline samples. This immuneACCESS table, as held by TCRdb, lists in-frame sequences with V and J called but not all clones. Of the missing ones, under half trace to an unresolved V gene in checked studies; the others have no known cause. Clone size and the V and J calls come from that table; the DNA yielded D and trimming. The table for this sample lists thousands of clones; roughly a fifth of them were counted only once. The top ten hold roughly two fifths of the sample.

Sample treatment or condition, as interpreted from the label and publication: randomized to nivolumab then ipilimumab (arm A) or the reverse (arm B). None of the patients in the trial had previously been given DNA-damaging chemotherapy. Samples came from patients with melanoma in CheckMate 064, a randomized, open-label phase II trial of sequential checkpoint blockade. Genomic DNA from formalin-fixed paraffin-embedded (FFPE) tissue samples served as the input for tumor TCR sequencing. Recombination linked TRBV18 to TRBJ1-3; the D gene remains uncertain. The starting material was tumor tissue (inferred from file names), obtained from a patient given nivolumab and ipilimumab in sequence. This clonotype originated in a human patient with melanoma. Some clones in this sample may be carry-over from other donors' samples. The CDR3 region has the sequence CASSNLANTIYF. The sequenced DNA: TGTGCCAGCTCCAACCTGGCAAACACCATATATTTT.